This T cell receptor beta chain was recorded in a study of blood T cell repertoires in COVID-19. Study at large: The origin of the acute and convalescent COVID-19 samples was the United States, Italy and Spain.

As originally analysed: For nucleated cells, counts were estimated from reference gene primer amplification. The table came from immunoSEQ multiplex PCR; TCRdb's copy has only in-frame clones and leaves some out. Clonal size and the V and J genes are those of that table, whereas D and trimming came from the DNA. The sample yields around 73,000 clones, about 79% seen once. This clonotype was sampled from a woman aged 55-75 years with acute or convalescent COVID-19. The source material was peripheral blood.

This chain's CDR3 is CASSLAGAGLPGELFF. For the CDR3, the DNA is TGTGCCAGCAGCTTAGCCGGCGCGGGGCTCCCCGGGGAGCTGTTTTTT. The chain combines TRBV7-8 with TRBJ2-2; a possible D gene is TRBD2 (6 bases). Trimming cost V 0 bases and J 6 bases, with 14 bases left between them. Germline V gives CDR1 SGHVS, CDR2 FQNEAQ. CDR3 length: 16 amino acids.